This T cell receptor (beta chain) is from a study of T cells expressing NK-cell markers. As for the study in general: One of the eight sequenced donors was seronegative, whereas the other seven were HCMV-seropositive.

Study findings and constraints: The CD3+CD56-NKG2C+ fraction was also led by these clonotypes in a handful of donors.

5'RACE template switching with UMIs generated TCR beta cDNA. For each CDR3 protein, TCRdb gives one entry from its re-call of the 5' RACE reads, without DNA. The ten most abundant clones cover around 10% of a sample with about 370,000 distinct CDR3 sequences. CDR1 MNHEY and CDR2 SVGAGI come from the germline V gene. CDR3 length: 11 residues. To note about this clonotype: As yet, its antigen is unknown.

The sequence derives from a woman aged 50 to 65 in good health. The chain links TRBV6-5 to TRBJ2-7; the D call from TCRdb, TRBD1, cannot be confirmed without DNA. Sequenced sample: blood T cells: a sorted CD56 or NKG2C T cell subset, CD4+ or CD8+ T cells, or bulk PBMC T cells (not recorded which). CDR3 sequence reads: CASSRPGEQYF.